The following is a T cell receptor (beta chain) sequence with its context. What it binds is unknown. The data stem from a study of T cell repertoires in cytomegalovirus infection. Study background: Both recently identified HLA-C-restricted and well-studied HLA-B-restricted CMV epitopes were used in the study. Evidence of both CMV infection and a matching HLA type came from public TCR beta signatures.

CDR1 and CDR2 from the germline V gene are SGDLS and YYNGEE. The CDR3 length is 14 residues. Trimming left V 0 bases short and J 2 bases short, with 8 bases between. Study results and caveats: Accumulated public TCR beta family frequency recognized individuals carrying CMV together with the relevant HLA. Within the response measured ex vivo, HLA-C-restricted CMV-specific TCR beta clonotypes were dominant.

MiXCR, run by TCRdb on the reads, gives a single entry per CDR3 protein. The sample lists some 350,000 distinct CDR3 sequences; about 35% were seen once. The starting material was cultured PBMCs, obtained from culture after CMV antigen stimulation. The clonotype originates from a human donor in good health (CMV status not recorded). Some clones in this sample may be carry-over from other donors' samples. The chain has TRBV9 and TRBJ1-2; D remains unclear. DNA of the CDR3: TGTGCCAGCAGCGTAGCCCATCTGAACTATGGCTACACCTTC. Translating it yields CASSVAHLNYGYTF.